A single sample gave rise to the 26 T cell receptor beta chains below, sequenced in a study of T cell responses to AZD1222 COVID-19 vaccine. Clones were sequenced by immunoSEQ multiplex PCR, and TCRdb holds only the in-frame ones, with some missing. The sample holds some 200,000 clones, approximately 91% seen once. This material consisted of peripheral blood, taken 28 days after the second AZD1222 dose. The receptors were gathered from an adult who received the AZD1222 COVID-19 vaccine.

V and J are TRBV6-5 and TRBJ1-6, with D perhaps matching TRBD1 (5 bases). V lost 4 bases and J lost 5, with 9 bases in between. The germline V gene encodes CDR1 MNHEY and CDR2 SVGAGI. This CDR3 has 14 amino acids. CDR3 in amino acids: CASSSDINNSPLHF. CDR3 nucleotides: TGTGCCAGCAGTTCGGACATTAATAATTCACCCCTCCACTTT.

CDR3: CASSPSSDRGEQYF. The CDR3 DNA reads TGTGCCAGCTCACCCTCGTCCGACAGGGGCGAACAGTACTTC. The chain combines TRBV18 with TRBJ2-7, with TRBD1 identical over 8 bases. Germline V CDR1 and CDR2: KGHSH, LQKENI. The CDR3 extends over 14 amino acids. Losses at the gene ends were 3 bases for V and 10 bases for J; bases not matched to a gene: 11.

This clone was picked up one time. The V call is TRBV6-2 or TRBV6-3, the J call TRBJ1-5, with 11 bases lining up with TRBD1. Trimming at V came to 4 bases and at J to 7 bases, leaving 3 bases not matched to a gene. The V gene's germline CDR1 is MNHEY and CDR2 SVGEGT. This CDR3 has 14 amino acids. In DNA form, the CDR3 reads TGTGCCAGCAGTTGGGACAGGGGGATCCAGCCCCAGCATTTT. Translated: CASSWDRGIQPQHF.

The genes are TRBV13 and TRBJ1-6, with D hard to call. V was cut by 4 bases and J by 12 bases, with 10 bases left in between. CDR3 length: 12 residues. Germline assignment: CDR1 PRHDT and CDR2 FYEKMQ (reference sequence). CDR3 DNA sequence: TGTGCCAGCAGCTCGGACCGTGGACCCCTCCACTTT. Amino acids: CASSSDRGPLHF.

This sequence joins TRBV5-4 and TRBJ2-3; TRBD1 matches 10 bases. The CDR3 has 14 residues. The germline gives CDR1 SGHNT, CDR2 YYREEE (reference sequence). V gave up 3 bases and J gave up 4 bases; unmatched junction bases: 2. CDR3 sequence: CASSSGTGADTQYF. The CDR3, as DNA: TGTGCCAGCAGCTCCGGGACAGGGGCAGATACGCAGTATTTT.

The CDR3 nucleotides read TGTGCCAGCAGCTTAACCGCAGGGGGCACTGAAGCTTTCTTT. Translated: CASSLTAGGTEAFF. This sequence joins TRBV7-3 and TRBJ1-1; 7 bases agree with TRBD1. The J segment lost 4 bases and the V segment lost 0 bases, leaving 2 bases of the junction unmatched. Germline V gene sequence: CDR1 SGHTA, CDR2 FQGTGA. The length of the CDR3 is 14 residues.

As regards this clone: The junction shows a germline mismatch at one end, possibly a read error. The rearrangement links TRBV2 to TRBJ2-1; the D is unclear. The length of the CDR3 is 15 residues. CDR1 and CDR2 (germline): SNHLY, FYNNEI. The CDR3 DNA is TGTGCCAGCCGTGACTCCCGGCTCTCTAACAATGAGCAGTTCTTC. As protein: CASRDSRLSNNEQFF.

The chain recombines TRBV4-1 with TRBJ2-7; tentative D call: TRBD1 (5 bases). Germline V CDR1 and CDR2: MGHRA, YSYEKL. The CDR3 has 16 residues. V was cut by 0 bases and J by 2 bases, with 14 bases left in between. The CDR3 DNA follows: TGCGCCAGCAGCCAAGATAAGGGGCCCCCCACCTACGAGCAGTACTTC. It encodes CASSQDKGPPTYEQYF.

For the CDR3, the DNA is TGTGCCAGCAGTCGGGGCTCAAACAGGGGGCAACACTCACCCCTCCACTTT. Translating gives CASSRGSNRGQHSPLHF. J is TRBJ1-6 and V is TRBV7-9, with 9 nucleotides matching TRBD1. The CDR3 covers 17 residues. CDR1 and CDR2 (germline): SEHNR, FQNEAQ (reference sequence). The V gene end was trimmed by 6 bases and the J gene end by 10 bases; junction bases not matched to a gene: 16.

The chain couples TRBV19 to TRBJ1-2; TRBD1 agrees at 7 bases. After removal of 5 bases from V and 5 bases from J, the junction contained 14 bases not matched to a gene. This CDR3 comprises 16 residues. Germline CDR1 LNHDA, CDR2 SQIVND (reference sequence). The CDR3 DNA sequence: TGTGCCAGTAGTCCGACTGGGACAGTAAAGGCTTATGGCTACACCTTC. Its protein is CASSPTGTVKAYGYTF.

The CDR3 is CASSRDSGGSYEQYF. CDR3 DNA: TGTGCCAGTAGTAGGGACTCAGGGGGGTCCTACGAGCAGTACTTC. The rearrangement uses TRBV19 and TRBJ2-7, with D possibly TRBD1 on 7 matching bases. The CDR3 length is 15 residues. Germline V gene sequence: CDR1 LNHDA, CDR2 SQIVND (reference sequence). The ends were cut back, 4 bases at V and 1 base at J, with 14 bases in the middle.

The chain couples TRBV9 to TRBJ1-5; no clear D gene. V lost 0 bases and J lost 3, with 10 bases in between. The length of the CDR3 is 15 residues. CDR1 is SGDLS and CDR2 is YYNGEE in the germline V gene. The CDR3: CASSVEGWPNQPQHF. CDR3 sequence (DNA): TGTGCCAGCAGCGTAGAGGGATGGCCCAATCAGCCCCAGCATTTT.

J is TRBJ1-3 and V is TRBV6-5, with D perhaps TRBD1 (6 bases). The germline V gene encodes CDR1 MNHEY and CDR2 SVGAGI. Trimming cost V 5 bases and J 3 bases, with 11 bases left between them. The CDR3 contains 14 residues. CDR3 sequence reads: CASSIQGGGNTIYF. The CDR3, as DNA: TGTGCCAGCAGTATACAGGGAGGTGGAAACACCATATATTTT.

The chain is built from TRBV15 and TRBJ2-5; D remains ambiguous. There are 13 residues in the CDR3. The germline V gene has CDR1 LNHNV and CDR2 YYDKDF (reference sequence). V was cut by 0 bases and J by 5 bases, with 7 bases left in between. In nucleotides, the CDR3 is TGTGCCACCAGCAGAGATATCGGGGAGACCCAGTACTTC. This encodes CATSRDIGETQYF.

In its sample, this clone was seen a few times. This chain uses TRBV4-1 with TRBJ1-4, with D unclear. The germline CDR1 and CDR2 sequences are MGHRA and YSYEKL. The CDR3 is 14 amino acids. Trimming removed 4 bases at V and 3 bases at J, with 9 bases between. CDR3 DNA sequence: TGCGCCAGCAGCCGCGGTGAAGCTAATGAAAAACTGTTTTTT. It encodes CASSRGEANEKLFF.

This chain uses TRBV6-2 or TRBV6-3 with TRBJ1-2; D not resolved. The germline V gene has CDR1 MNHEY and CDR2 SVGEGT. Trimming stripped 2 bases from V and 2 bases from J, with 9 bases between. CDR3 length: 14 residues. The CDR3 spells CASSYVSANYGYTF. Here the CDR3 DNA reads TGTGCCAGCAGTTACGTGTCAGCCAACTATGGCTACACCTTC.

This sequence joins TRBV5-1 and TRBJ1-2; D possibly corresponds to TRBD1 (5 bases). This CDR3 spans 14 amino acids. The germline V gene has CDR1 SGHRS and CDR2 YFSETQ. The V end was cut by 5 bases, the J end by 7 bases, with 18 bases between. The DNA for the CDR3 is TGCGCCAGCAGAGTACAGCAGGGTATGGGTGGCTACACCTTC. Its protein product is CASRVQQGMGGYTF.

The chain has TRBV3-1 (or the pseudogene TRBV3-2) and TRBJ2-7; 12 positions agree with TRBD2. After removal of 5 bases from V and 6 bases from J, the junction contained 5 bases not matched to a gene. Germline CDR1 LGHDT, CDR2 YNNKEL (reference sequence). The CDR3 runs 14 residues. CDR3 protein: CASSSGLAGREQYF. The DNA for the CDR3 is TGTGCCAGCAGCTCTGGACTAGCGGGACGCGAGCAGTACTTC.

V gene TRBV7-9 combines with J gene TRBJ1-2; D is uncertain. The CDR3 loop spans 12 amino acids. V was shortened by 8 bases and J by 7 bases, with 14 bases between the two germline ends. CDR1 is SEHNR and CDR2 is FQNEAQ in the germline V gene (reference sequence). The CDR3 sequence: CASRPGLGGYTF. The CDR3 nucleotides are TGTGCCAGCCGTCCGGGTCTCGGTGGCTACACCTTC.

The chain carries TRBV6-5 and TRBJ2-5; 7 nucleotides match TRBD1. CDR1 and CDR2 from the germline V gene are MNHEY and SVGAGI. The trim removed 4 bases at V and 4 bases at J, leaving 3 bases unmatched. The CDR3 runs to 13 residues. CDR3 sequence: CASSSGGRETQYF. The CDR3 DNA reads TGTGCCAGCAGTTCAGGGGGAAGAGAGACCCAGTACTTC.

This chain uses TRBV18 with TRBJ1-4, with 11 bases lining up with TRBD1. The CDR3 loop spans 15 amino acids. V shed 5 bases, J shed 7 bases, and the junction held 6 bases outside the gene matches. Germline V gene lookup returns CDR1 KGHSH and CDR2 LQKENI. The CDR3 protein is CASSTGQGATEKLFF. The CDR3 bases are TGTGCCAGCTCAACAGGACAGGGGGCGACTGAAAAACTGTTTTTT. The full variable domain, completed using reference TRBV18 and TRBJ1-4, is NAGVMQNPRHLVRRRGQEARLRCSPMKGHSHVYWYRQLPEEGLKFMVYLQKENIIDESGMPKERFSAEFPKEGPSILRIQQVVRGDSAAYFCASSTGQGATEKLFFGSGTQLSVL.

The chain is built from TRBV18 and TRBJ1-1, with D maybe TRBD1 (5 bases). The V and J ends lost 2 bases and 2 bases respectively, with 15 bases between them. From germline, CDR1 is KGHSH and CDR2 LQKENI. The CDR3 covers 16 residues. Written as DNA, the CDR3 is TGTGCCAGCTCACCAAGAGGGACGGCTAAAAACACTGAAGCTTTCTTT. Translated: CASSPRGTAKNTEAFF.

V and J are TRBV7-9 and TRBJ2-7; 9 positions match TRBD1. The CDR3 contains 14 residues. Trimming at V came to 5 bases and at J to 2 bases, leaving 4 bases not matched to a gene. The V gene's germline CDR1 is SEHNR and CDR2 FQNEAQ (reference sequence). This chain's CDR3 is CASSPGTGTYEQYF. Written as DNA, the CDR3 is TGTGCCAGCAGCCCCGGGACAGGGACCTACGAGCAGTACTTC.

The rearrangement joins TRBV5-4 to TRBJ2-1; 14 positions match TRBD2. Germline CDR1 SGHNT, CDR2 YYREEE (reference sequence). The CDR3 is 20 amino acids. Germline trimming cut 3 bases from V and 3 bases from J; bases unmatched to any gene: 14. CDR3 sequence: CASSSPAGTSGSGLYNEQFF. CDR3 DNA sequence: TGTGCCAGCAGCTCTCCCGCCGGGACTAGCGGGAGTGGCCTCTACAATGAGCAGTTCTTC.

The CDR3 region is CASSPQGRRGNEQFF. CDR3 sequence (DNA): TGTGCCAGCAGCCCGCAGGGGAGGCGGGGCAATGAGCAGTTCTTC. The rearrangement uses TRBV7-9 and TRBJ2-1, with D perhaps matching TRBD1 or TRBD2 (6 bases each). CDR3 length: 15 residues. CDR1 and CDR2 (germline): SEHNR, FQNEAQ (reference sequence). V was cut by 5 bases and J by 6 bases, with 17 bases left in between.

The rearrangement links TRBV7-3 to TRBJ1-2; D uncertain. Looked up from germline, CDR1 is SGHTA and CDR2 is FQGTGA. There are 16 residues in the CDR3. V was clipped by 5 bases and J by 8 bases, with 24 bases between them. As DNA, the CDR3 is TGTGCCAGCAGCCCCTCTGCCATACGGGGTCTAGGGGGCTACACCTTC. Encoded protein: CASSPSAIRGLGGYTF.